The rows below give T cell receptor beta chains drawn from one sample of a study of tumor-infiltrating lymphocytes in primary liver carcinoma. TCRdb re-called the multiplex PCR reads with MiXCR, one entry per CDR3 protein. The data hold approximately 190,000 distinct CDR3 sequences, with just under 85% observed a single time. Material: tumor tissue from primary liver carcinoma. Source of these receptors: a man in his forties with primary liver carcinoma and hepatitis B virus infection. The CDR3 runs from the conserved cysteine through the conserved F or W. D genes are given only for firm matches. Some rows have no size entry. The others give once, few or many, or a class for an expanded clone.

>TRBV6-1|.|.|TRBJ2-5
CASSEGGSLETQYF
TGTGCCAGTAGTGAAGGAGGTAGCCTAGAGACCCAGTACTTC
>TRBV6-1|.|TRBD2|TRBJ2-7
CVSTSSGSLTYEQYF
TGTGTTAGCACGAGTAGCGGGAGCCTTACCTACGAGCAGTACTTC
>TRBV12-3/TRBV12-4|many|.|TRBJ1-2
CASNIGGRQDGYTF
TGTGCCAGCAACATAGGGGGGCGCCAGGATGGCTACACCTTC
>TRBV25-1|.|.|TRBJ1-1
CASTGDRGLTETFF
TGTGCCAGCACCGGTGACCGGGGGCTAACTGAAACTTTCTTT
>TRBV7-8|.|.|TRBJ1-5
CANSVRGKTTNQPQHF
TGTGCCAACAGCGTGCGGGGTAAAACTACGAATCAGCCCCAGCATTTT
>TRBV4-3|.|.|TRBJ2-3
CASSQDDSPSTDTQYF
TGCGCCAGCAGCCAAGATGATTCACCTAGCACAGATACGCAGTATTTT
>TRBV11-1|.|.|TRBJ2-1
CCSSVGQNNEQLF
TGTTGCAGCAGCGTTGGCCAGAACAATGAGCAGCTCTTC
>TRBV6-2/TRBV6-3|once|.|TRBJ2-1
CAISYGSILTGENEQFF
TGTGCCATCAGTTACGGGTCCATTCTAACCGGAGAAAATGAGCAGTTCTTC
>TRBV4-1|.|TRBD2|TRBJ2-4
CASSHVLALGGNIQYF
TGCGCCAGCAGCCATGTACTAGCGCTGGGGGGAAACATCCAGTACTTC
>TRBV29-1|.|TRBD1|TRBJ2-5
CSAEVDRGRAETQYF
TGCAGCGCTGAAGTGGACAGGGGGCGAGCAGAGACCCAGTACTTT
>TRBV6-6|many|.|TRBJ1-2
CASYAEPANYGYTF
TGTGCCTCCTATGCGGAGCCAGCTAACTATGGCTACACCTTC
>TRBV6-1|.|.|TRBJ2-3
CASSDLGGHYTDTQYF
TGTGCCAGCAGTGATTTAGGAGGACACTACACAGATACGCAGTATTTT
>TRBV10-3|.|TRBD1|TRBJ2-3
CAISVGTPGGPDTEYF
TGTGCCATCAGTGTTGGGACCCCAGGGGGCCCAGATACGGAGTATTTC
>TRBV5-4|once|.|TRBJ2-7
CASRLRDFPYEQYF
TGTGCCAGCAGATTGAGGGACTTTCCCTACGAGCAGTACTTC
>TRBV11-2|.|.|TRBJ2-5
CAISCWTGPAKTQYF
TGTGCCATCAGTTGTTGGACTGGTCCCGCGAAGACCCAGTACTTC
>TRBV5-4|.|.|TRBJ2-7
CTSSEADWAPEQYF
TGTACCAGCAGCGAGGCGGACTGGGCCCCTGAGCAGTACTTC
>TRBV6-1|.|.|TRBJ2-1
CASNATRSSYNGQFF
TGTGCCAGCAACGCGACAAGGAGCTCCTACAATGGGCAGTTCTTC
>TRBV11-2|once|.|TRBJ2-6
CTSSMGGNRGISLSGANVPTF
TGTACCAGCAGCATGGGGGGAAACAGGGGCATTTCCCTCTCTGGGGCCAACGTCCCGACTTTC
>TRBV29-1|.|.|TRBJ2-1
CSVAPARSYNEQLF
TGCAGTGTTGCCCCCGCGAGATCATACAATGAGCAGCTCTTC
>TRBV5-4|.|.|TRBJ2-7
CASTLEAVSGGIYELYF
TGTGCCAGCACCTTGGAGGCGGTCTCAGGGGGGATCTACGAGCTGTACTTC
>TRBV11-3|.|.|TRBJ1-5
CASNLDLGVAKPQHF
TGTGCCAGCAACTTAGATCTGGGGGTAGCTAAGCCCCAGCATTTT
>TRBV10-1|once|TRBD2|TRBJ2-7
CASSGDTSGYEQYF
TGCGCCAGCAGTGGTGATACTAGCGGATACGAGCAGTACTTC
>TRBV12-5|.|.|TRBJ2-3
CANGSGYTDTQYF
TGTGCTAATGGTTCGGGTTACACAGATACGCAGTATTTT
>TRBV7-9|many|TRBD1|TRBJ1-4
CASSSTGVEKLFF
TGTGCCAGCAGCTCTACAGGGGTGGAAAAACTGTTTTTT
>TRBV5-6|.|.|TRBJ1-1
CASSPVGPNTETFF
TGTGCCAGCAGCCCTGTGGGACCAAACACTGAAACTTTCTTT
>TRBV10-2|.|.|TRBJ2-3
CVSSVRLPRNTDTQYF
TGCGTCAGCAGTGTTAGACTCCCGAGAAACACAGATACGCAGTATTTT
>TRBV10-3|.|.|TRBJ2-3
CAISVTTYSDTQYF
TGTGCCATCAGTGTAACTACCTACTCAGATACACAGTATTTT
>TRBV4-1|.|TRBD1|TRBJ1-6
CASSHDRGQGRNSPPHF
TGCGCCAGCAGCCACGATCGGGGACAGGGCCGGAATTCACCCCCCCATTTT
>TRBV29-1|.|.|TRBJ2-7
CSGGYSSYEQYF
TGCAGCGGAGGATATAGTTCCTACGAGCAGTACTTC
>TRBV5-4|once|TRBD1|TRBJ1-3
CASCLDRAGNTLYF
TGTGCGAGCTGCTTGGACAGGGCTGGAAACACCTTATATTTT
>TRBV4-2|few|TRBD2|TRBJ2-1
CASSRAGASGRYNEQFF
TGTGCTAGCAGCCGAGCAGGGGCTAGCGGGAGGTACAATGAGCAGTTCTTC
>TRBV12-3/TRBV12-4|.|.|TRBJ2-5
CVSSFSPGLKETQYF
TGTGTCAGCAGTTTTTCTCCGGGGCTAAAAGAGACCCAGTATTTC
>TRBV29-1|.|.|TRBJ1-1
CSVVGGGLNTGAFF
TGCAGCGTCGTAGGGGGGGGCCTGAACACTGGAGCTTTCTTT
>TRBV4-2|.|TRBD2|TRBJ2-3
CANSRKTGGTDTQYF
TGTGCCAACAGCCGAAAGACGGGGGGAACAGATACGCAGTATTTT
>TRBV6-2/TRBV6-3|.|.|TRBJ2-7
CASSYSKLENSEQYF
TGTGCCAGCAGTTACTCGAAGCTAGAGAACTCCGAGCAGTACTTC
>TRBV7-3|.|.|TRBJ2-3
CASSAISSTDTQYF
TGTGCCAGCAGCGCAATCTCTAGCACAGATACGCAGTATTTT
>TRBV11-2|.|TRBD2|TRBJ2-7
CAISLREGRTSGLSSYKQYF
TGCGCCATCAGCTTGAGGGAGGGGAGGACTAGCGGGCTCAGCTCCTACAAGCAGTACTTC
>TRBV28|.|.|TRBJ2-1
CASSPSAESSYNEQFF
TGTGCCAGTAGTCCTTCAGCGGAGAGCTCCTACAATGAGCAGTTCTTC
>TRBV6-2/TRBV6-3|.|TRBD2|TRBJ2-7
CTRSYSTSAYEQYF
TGTACCAGGAGTTACTCGACTAGCGCCTACGAGCAGTACTTC
>TRBV6-1|.|.|TRBJ1-4
CASSEAGIATDEKLFF
TGTGCCAGCAGTGAAGCAGGTATTGCAACTGATGAAAAACTGTTTTTT
>TRBV11-1|.|.|TRBJ1-2
CATNLVHNYGYTF
TGTGCCACCAACTTGGTCCATAACTATGGCTACACCTTT
>TRBV11-2|.|.|TRBJ1-5
CASCLVVVTGSNKPQHF
TGTGCCAGCTGCTTAGTAGTGGTAACAGGGAGCAATAAGCCCCAGCATTTT